The 15 T cell receptor beta chains below were found in one sample sequenced in a study of blood T cells in healthy people across ages (dated by TCRdb to the mid-2010s). Library construction relied on 5' RACE. Sequencing instrument: Illumina HiSeq 2500. A second PCR of about 7 to 12 cycles was run with a J-beta primer mix and a sample-barcoded 5' primer. The public reads were quality trimmed at Q25 with fastp and then assembled into clones with MiXCR by TCRdb, keeping productive beta chains. All rows with the same CDR3 protein become a single entry with the most common DNA and genes. This sample is represented by about 640,000 distinct CDR3 sequences; 45% to 65% of them were singletons. The ten top clones hold over 30% of the sample. The sequenced material came from blood. The origin of the receptors is a man in his 60s in good health.

This clonotype was found a few times. The CDR3 here is CSVETGGSGNTIYF. Here the CDR3 DNA reads TGCAGCGTCGAAACAGGGGGCAGTGGAAACACCATATATTTT. V is TRBV29-1 and J is TRBJ1-3; 9 nucleotides align to TRBD1. The CDR3 is made up of 14 amino acids. Germline V gene data show CDR1 as SQVTM and CDR2 as ANQGSEA. The junction had 6 bases not matched to a gene; V was cut back by 6 bases and J by 3 bases.

The chain recombines TRBV7-9 with TRBJ2-7; possibly TRBD1 for D (5 bases). Germline assignment: CDR1 SEHNR and CDR2 FQNEAQ (reference sequence). The CDR3 has 15 residues. The V end was cut by 5 bases, the J end by 5 bases, with 19 bases between. The CDR3 reads CASSRRGNSYNEQYF. The DNA of the CDR3 is TGTGCCAGCAGCCGAAGGGGTAACTCCTACAACGAGCAGTACTTC.

This chain uses TRBV28 with TRBJ2-3; a weak D match, TRBD2 (5 bases). This CDR3 spans 16 amino acids. Looked up from germline, CDR1 is MDHEN and CDR2 is SYDVKM. V shed 5 bases and J shed 1 base, with 16 bases lying between them. Here the CDR3 reads CASSSSGPRGTDTQYF. CDR3 bases: TGTGCCAGCAGTAGTTCTGGACCGCGGGGCACAGATACGCAGTATTTT.

The rearrangement links TRBV7-2 to TRBJ2-7; D is ambiguous. The DNA end favors TRBJ2-5, so the J call may be wrong. CDR3 length: 16 residues. Germline assignment: CDR1 SGHTA and CDR2 FQGNSA. The CDR3 DNA reads as TGTGCCAGCAGCTTAAGGGTTCTGGTACTCTCTGAGACCCAGTACTTC. Encoded protein: CASSLRVLVLSETQYF.

V is TRBV10-3 and J is TRBJ2-4; D might be TRBD1 or TRBD2, each matching 6 bases. The CDR3 contains 18 residues. Germline V gene data show CDR1 as ENHRY and CDR2 as SYGVKD. V was pared by 0 bases and J by 6 bases, with 21 bases between. The CDR3 reads CAISESEGRGEGGNIQYF. Here the CDR3 DNA reads TGTGCCATCAGTGAGTCAGAGGGCCGAGGAGAGGGGGGAAACATTCAGTACTTC.

The rearrangement joins TRBV24-1 to TRBJ2-1; no firm D call. This CDR3 is built from 14 residues. CDR1 is KGHDR, CDR2 SFDVKD, per germline. V was shortened by 0 bases and J by 6 bases, with 8 bases between the two germline ends. This CDR3 reads CATSDLPPPNEQFF. CDR3 sequence (DNA): TGTGCCACCAGTGATTTGCCCCCCCCCAATGAGCAGTTCTTC.

This sequence joins TRBV9 and TRBJ1-2; 7 nucleotides align to TRBD1. V lost 4 bases, J lost 8 bases, and 11 bases stayed unmatched. From germline, CDR1 is SGDLS and CDR2 YYNGEE. The CDR3 contains 14 residues. Written as DNA, the CDR3 is TGTGCCAGCAGCATGCTGGGACAGTTAGGAGGCTACACCTTC. It yields the protein CASSMLGQLGGYTF.

The V gene is TRBV12-3 or TRBV12-4, the J gene TRBJ2-1; TRBD1 or TRBD2 may be the D gene (5 bases each). Trimming took off 11 bases at V and 4 bases at J, with 9 bases between the two ends. The CDR3 sequence is 11 residues long. CDR3 DNA sequence: TGTGCCGCCGGGGCTTACAATGAGCAGTTCTTC. The encoded protein is CAAGAYNEQFF.

This clonotype was detected a few times. The chain couples TRBV5-8 to TRBJ1-2, with D possibly being TRBD1 (5 bases). Germline CDR1 is SGHTS and CDR2 is YDEGEE. This CDR3 region has 15 residues. V lost 3 bases, J lost 4 bases, and 16 bases lay in between. CDR3 coding DNA: TGTGCCAGCAGCTCGCGTGTGAGGGGTGGCTATGGCTACACCTTC. This gives the protein CASSSRVRGGYGYTF.

This clonotype was observed a few times. The chain recombines TRBV9 with TRBJ2-3; D is unclear. Germline V gene data show CDR1 as SGDLS and CDR2 as YYNGEE. Trimming removed 7 bases at V and 4 bases at J, with 13 bases between. CDR3 length: 13 amino acids. Here the CDR3 reads CASAFSRADTQYF. In DNA, the CDR3 is TGTGCCAGCGCCTTTAGTCGTGCAGATACGCAGTATTTT.

This rearrangement joins TRBV6-6 to TRBJ1-4, with D unresolved. Deletions cut 6 bases from V and 2 bases from J, with 10 bases between. There are 14 residues in the CDR3. Germline V gene lookup returns CDR1 MNHNY and CDR2 SVGAGI (reference sequence). CDR3 sequence reads: CASRSVLTNEKLFF. CDR3 DNA sequence: TGTGCCAGCAGATCGGTCCTTACTAATGAAAAACTGTTTTTT.

V gene TRBV6-1 combines with J gene TRBJ2-2; TRBD1 might be the D (6 bases). CDR3 size: 16 residues. Germline V gene data show CDR1 as MNHNS and CDR2 as SASEGT. The germline V and J ends were trimmed by 6 bases and 1 base, with 15 bases remaining between them. CDR3 bases: TGTGCCAGCAGCCCGGGCCAGGGGTTGAACACCGGGGAGCTGTTTTTT. It encodes CASSPGQGLNTGELFF.

This chain uses TRBV5-1 with TRBJ2-1, with D unresolved. Trimming left V 1 base short and J 10 bases short, with 12 bases between. The CDR3 sequence is 13 residues long. The germline V gene has CDR1 SGHRS and CDR2 YFSETQ. CDR3 loop: CASSLQSTREQFF. Here the CDR3 DNA reads TGCGCCAGCAGCTTGCAGTCTACAAGGGAGCAGTTCTTC.

The chain combines TRBV6-1 with TRBJ2-1, with D tentatively TRBD2 (5 bases). Germline CDR1 is MNHNS and CDR2 is SASEGT. V shed 1 base and J shed 8 bases, with 15 bases lying between them. The CDR3 loop spans 15 amino acids. The chain's CDR3 is CASSEEASPWDEQFF. The CDR3 DNA is TGTGCCAGCAGTGAAGAGGCTAGCCCCTGGGATGAGCAGTTCTTC.

This clonotype was seen more than once but under ten times. The CDR3 coding sequence is TGTGCCAGCAGAACCGGGACAGCTAATCAGCCCCAGCATTTT. This encodes CASRTGTANQPQHF. V gene TRBV12-3 or TRBV12-4 combines with J gene TRBJ1-5; 7 bases fit TRBD1. CDR3 size: 14 residues. Trimming at V came to 6 bases and at J to 4 bases, leaving 6 bases not matched to a gene.